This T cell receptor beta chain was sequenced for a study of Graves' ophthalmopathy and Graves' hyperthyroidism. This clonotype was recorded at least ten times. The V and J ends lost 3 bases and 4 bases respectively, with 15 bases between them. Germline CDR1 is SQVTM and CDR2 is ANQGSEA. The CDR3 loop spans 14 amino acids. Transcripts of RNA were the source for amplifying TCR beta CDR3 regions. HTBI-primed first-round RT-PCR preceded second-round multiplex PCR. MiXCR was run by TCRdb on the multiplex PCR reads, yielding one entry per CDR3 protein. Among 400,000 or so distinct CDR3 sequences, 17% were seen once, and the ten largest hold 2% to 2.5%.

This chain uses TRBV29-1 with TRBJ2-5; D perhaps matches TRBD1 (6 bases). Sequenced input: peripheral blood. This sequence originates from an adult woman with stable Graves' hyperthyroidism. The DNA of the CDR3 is TGCAGCGTTGATGTAGCAGGGGTGGGAGAGACCCAGTACTTC. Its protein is CSVDVAGVGETQYF.